The 17 T cell receptor beta chains below were found in one sample sequenced in a study of CD8 T cells in Susac syndrome. The RNA, roughly 0.5 to 1 ug, was put through reverse transcription using random hexamers. In TCRdb, the immunoSEQ multiplex PCR reads were re-called with MiXCR into one record per CDR3 protein. The sample records around 130,000 distinct CDR3 sequences, approximately 89% being singletons. Material: CD8+ T cells from PBMCs. The origin of the receptors is a human donor with multiple sclerosis.

The genes are TRBV11-2 and TRBJ1-1, with no clear D. This CDR3 is built from 15 residues. Trimming pared 0 bases from V and 0 bases from J, leaving 8 bases between. Germline CDR1 SGHAT, CDR2 FQNNGV. As DNA, the CDR3 is TGTGCCAGCAGCTTAGAGTCTGGGCTGAACACTGAAGCTTTCTTT. Residues: CASSLESGLNTEAFF.

This chain joins TRBV2 and TRBJ1-1; D gene ambiguous. The CDR3 is 11 residues long. Trimming shortened V by 6 bases and J by 2 bases, and 4 bases separated the two germline ends. The V gene's germline CDR1 is SNHLY and CDR2 FYNNEI. In nucleotides, the CDR3 is TGTGCCAGCAGACCCAACACTGAAGCTTTCTTT. Translated: CASRPNTEAFF.

The chain joins TRBV19 to TRBJ1-5; 8 bases match TRBD1. After removal of 4 bases from V and 3 bases from J, the junction contained 5 bases not matched to a gene. Looked up from germline, CDR1 is LNHDA and CDR2 is SQIVND (reference sequence). CDR3 length: 15 amino acids. The CDR3 is CASSTGQGANQPQHF. Written as DNA, the CDR3 is TGTGCCAGTAGTACCGGACAGGGAGCCAATCAGCCCCAGCATTTT.

The V gene is TRBV18, the J gene TRBJ2-6; a weak D match, TRBD2 (7 bases). CDR1 and CDR2 from the germline V gene are KGHSH and LQKENI. Trimming pared 3 bases from V and 1 base from J, leaving 16 bases between. This CDR3 is 18 amino acids long. CDR3 in DNA: TGTGCCAGCTCACCGCTCTCGGGGGGCGCTTCTGGGGCCAACGTCCTGACTTTC. Encoded protein: CASSPLSGGASGANVLTF.

V and J are TRBV28 and TRBJ2-3, with 7 bases that match TRBD2. Trimming took 4 bases from V and 6 from J; bases not matched to a gene: 10. The CDR3 totals 15 residues. The germline gives CDR1 MDHEN, CDR2 SYDVKM. For the CDR3, the DNA is TGTGCCAGCAGTTATGAGCGGGATCTACGGGATACGCAGTATTTT. It specifies CASSYERDLRDTQYF.

CDR3 sequence reads: CASSWGSGAGNTIYF. DNA of the CDR3: TGTGCCAGCAGCTGGGGTTCAGGGGCTGGAAACACCATATATTTT. The J gene is TRBJ1-3, the V gene TRBV5-4; D may be TRBD1 (6 bases). Germline CDR1 SGHNT, CDR2 YYREEE (reference sequence). Trimming took off 3 bases at V and 2 bases at J, with 12 bases between the two ends. CDR3 length equals 15 residues.

V usage is TRBV20-1 and J usage is TRBJ2-1; TRBD2 matches at 8 bases. The CDR3 is 15 amino acids. The ends lost 6 bases at V and 6 bases at J; junction bases unmatched: 13. CDR1 is DFQATT and CDR2 is SNEGSKA in the germline V gene (reference sequence). Here the CDR3 reads CSAGVPGLAANEQFF. CDR3 DNA: TGCAGTGCCGGGGTACCTGGACTAGCCGCCAATGAGCAGTTCTTC.

This clonotype was seen just once. This chain joins TRBV11-2 and TRBJ1-1; unclear D gene. Between the trimmed V and J ends, which lost 1 base and 4 bases, there was a span of 13 bases. The V gene's germline CDR1 is SGHAT and CDR2 FQNNGV. The CDR3 length is 15 residues. The CDR3 reads CASSLVGGVSTEAFF. CDR3 DNA: TGTGCCAGCAGCTTAGTTGGCGGGGTGAGCACTGAAGCTTTCTTT.

The chain is built from TRBV6-6 and TRBJ2-7; TRBD2 matches 8 bases. Germline CDR1 is MNHNY and CDR2 is SVGAGI (reference sequence). Trimming removed 8 bases from V and 2 bases from J; junction bases left unmatched: 5. CDR3 size: 13 residues. The CDR3 is CASGAAGAYEQYF. In DNA form, the CDR3 reads TGTGCCAGCGGGGCAGCGGGAGCCTACGAGCAGTACTTC.

CDR3 coding DNA: TGCGCCAGCAGCCAAGGTGGAGCCTCGATCTATGGCTACACCTTC. It is translated as CASSQGGASIYGYTF. This rearrangement joins TRBV4-3 to TRBJ1-2; D is ambiguous. The CDR3 length is 15 residues. CDR1 and CDR2 (germline): LGHNA, YSLEER. Trimming left V 1 base short and J 4 bases short, with 13 bases between.

CDR3 sequence: CASSLSLAGDTQYF. CDR3 DNA sequence: TGTGCCAGCAGCTTATCTCTAGCGGGAGATACGCAGTATTTT. The J gene is TRBJ2-3, the V gene TRBV7-2; 8 bases map to TRBD2. The V gene end was trimmed by 2 bases and the J gene end by 5 bases; junction bases not matched to a gene: 3. CDR1 is SGHTA, CDR2 FQGNSA, per germline. CDR3 length: 14 amino acids. The full variable domain, rest sourced from reference TRBV7-2 and TRBJ2-3, is GAGVSQSPSNKVTEKGKDVELRCDPISGHTALYWYRQSLGQGLEFLIYFQGNSAPDKSGLPSDRFSAERTGGSVSTLTIQRTQQEDSAVYLCASSLSLAGDTQYFGPGTRLTVL.

The rearrangement joins TRBV29-1 to TRBJ2-1, with 9 bases lining up with TRBD2. Trimming cost V 3 bases and J 0 bases; bases outside gene matches: 3. Germline CDR1 and CDR2: SQVTM and ANQGSEA. The CDR3 runs to 15 residues. CDR3 loop: CSVDRSGSSYNEQFF. The CDR3 coding sequence is TGCAGCGTTGATCGTAGCGGGAGCTCCTACAATGAGCAGTTCTTC.

The V call is TRBV12-3 or TRBV12-4, the J call TRBJ1-1; D unresolved. The CDR3 extends over 12 amino acids. The ends were cut back, 5 bases at V and 10 bases at J, with 14 bases in the middle. In DNA, the CDR3 is TGTGCCAGCAGTCCAGGATCAGTAGGAGCTTTCTTT. It is translated as CASSPGSVGAFF.

The chain recombines TRBV5-1 with TRBJ1-1, with D perhaps matching TRBD1 (5 bases). Trimming took 3 bases from V and 7 from J, leaving 13 bases between them. The CDR3 length is 13 residues. Germline V gene sequence: CDR1 SGHRS, CDR2 YFSETQ. The CDR3 DNA sequence: TGCGCCAGCAGCTCGGGACTGCCCCTTGAAGCTTTCTTT. Translating gives CASSSGLPLEAFF. The full variable domain, with the rest looked up from reference TRBV5-1 and TRBJ1-1, is KAGVTQTPRYLIKTRGQQVTLSCSPISGHRSVSWYQQTPGQGLQFLFEYFSETQRNKGNFPGRFSGRQFSNSRSEMNVSTLELGDSALYLCASSSGLPLEAFFGQGTRLTVV.

The chain is built from TRBV6-2 or TRBV6-3 and TRBJ2-7; unclear D gene. The CDR3 loop spans 12 amino acids. Per the germline V gene, CDR1 is MNHEY and CDR2 is SVGEGT. V gave up 4 bases and J gave up 3 bases, with 7 bases separating them. CDR3 DNA: TGTGCCAGCAGTTTTTGGGGCTACGAGCAGTACTTC. Its translation is CASSFWGYEQYF.

The chain joins TRBV29-1 to TRBJ1-1; no clear D. CDR3 length equals 10 residues. CDR1 is SQVTM, CDR2 ANQGSEA, per germline. Trimming took off 6 bases at V and 7 bases at J, with 9 bases between the two ends. This CDR3 is CSVRTDEAFF. The CDR3 nucleotides read TGCAGCGTCCGAACGGATGAAGCTTTCTTT.

CDR3 sequence reads: CASSETAGGPQHF. The CDR3 region has the DNA TGTGCCAGTAGTGAGACGGCCGGGGGGCCCCAGCATTTT. This chain joins TRBV19 and TRBJ1-5, with a weak D call TRBD1 (5 bases). Trimming cost V 5 bases and J 9 bases, with 14 bases left between them. Germline CDR1 and CDR2: LNHDA and SQIVND (reference sequence). The CDR3 extends over 13 amino acids. Looking up the rest from reference TRBV19 and TRBJ1-5 gives the full variable domain: DGGITQSPKYLFRKEGQNVTLSCEQNLNHDAMYWYRQDPGQGLRLIYYSQIVNDFQKGDIAEGYSVSREKKESFPLTVTSAQKNPTAFYLCASSETAGGPQHFGDGTRLSIL.